This is a list of T cell receptor beta chains from one sample in a study of T cells in localized non-small cell lung cancer. Assay: immunoSEQ multiplex PCR; the TCRdb copy retains only in-frame clones and omits some. The data show over 55,000 clones, roughly nine tenths seen once. This specimen consisted of peripheral blood, obtained before any cancer treatment. The receptors derive from a woman between 35 and 75 years old with stage I lung adenocarcinoma. CDR3s include the opening cysteine and the closing phenylalanine or tryptophan. D genes are given only for firm matches. Clone size is stated in some rows and not others, as once, few, many or a class when expanded.

CDR3	DNA	size	length	D	V	J
CASSPQREGGAAKNIQYF	TGTGCCAGCAGTCCTCAGCGGGAGGGCGGAGCGGCCAAAAACATTCAGTACTTC	NA	18	TRBD2	TRBV28	TRBJ2-4
CASSIGQGRGGYQETQYF	TGCGCCAGCAGCATCGGACAGGGACGAGGGGGGTACCAAGAGACCCAGTACTTC	NA	18	TRBD1	TRBV5-1	TRBJ2-5
CASSSGQGASGELFF	TGTGCCAGCAGTTCCGGACAGGGGGCTTCCGGGGAGCTGTTTTTT	once	15	TRBD1	TRBV5-8	TRBJ2-2
CASSSRTGEGTEAFF	TGTGCCAGCAGCTCCAGGACAGGGGAGGGCACTGAAGCTTTCTTT	NA	15	TRBD1	TRBV7-2	TRBJ1-1
CASSLGLAYADTQYF	TGTGCCAGCAGCTTAGGACTAGCGTACGCAGATACGCAGTATTTT	NA	15	TRBD2	TRBV7-8	TRBJ2-3
CASATGTSGRQFF	TGTGCCAGTGCAACCGGGACTAGTGGCCGGCAGTTCTTC	NA	13	TRBD2	TRBV19	TRBJ2-1
CASSIGLANTNEQFF	TGTGCCAGTAGTATCGGACTAGCGAACACCAATGAGCAGTTCTTC	NA	15	TRBD2	TRBV19	TRBJ2-1
CASGPLAGSGEQFF	TGTGCCAGCGGGCCGCTAGCGGGGTCGGGTGAGCAGTTCTTC	once	14	TRBD2	TRBV2	TRBJ2-1
CASSFPGTGGKEQYF	TGTGCCAGCAGCTTCCCCGGGACAGGGGGCAAGGAGCAGTACTTC	NA	15	TRBD1	TRBV7-2	TRBJ2-7
CASSLEGQGYNEQFF	TGTGCCAGCAGTTTGGAGGGACAAGGTTACAATGAGCAGTTCTTC	NA	15	NA	TRBV27	TRBJ2-1
CASSLGTGIGQPQHF	TGTGCCAGTAGCTTGGGGACAGGGATAGGTCAGCCCCAGCATTTT	NA	15	TRBD1	TRBV19	TRBJ1-5
CASSYSSTGGGTEAFF	TGTGCCAGCAGCTACAGCTCCACAGGGGGCGGAACTGAAGCTTTCTTT	NA	16	TRBD1	TRBV7-9	TRBJ1-1
CASTPHVGGFSYNEQFF	TGTGCCAGCACCCCCCACGTGGGGGGGTTCTCCTACAATGAGCAGTTCTTC	NA	17	TRBD2	TRBV7-2	TRBJ2-1
CASSFMGNTIYF	TGTGCCAGCAGCTTTATGGGAAACACCATATATTTT	NA	12	NA	TRBV7-2	TRBJ1-3
CASSVEPNYEQYF	TGTGCCAGCAGCGTAGAACCAAACTACGAGCAGTACTTC	NA	13	NA	TRBV9	TRBJ2-7
CASSLLAGVVSDTQYF	TGTGCCAGCAGCCTACTAGCGGGAGTCGTCTCGGATACGCAGTATTTT	NA	16	TRBD2	TRBV6-6	TRBJ2-3
CASSLDRNHNQPQHF	TGTGCCAGCAGCCTGGACAGAAACCACAATCAGCCCCAGCATTTT	few	15	NA	TRBV6-5	TRBJ1-5
CASITNGGEQFF	TGTGCCAGCATAACAAACGGCGGGGAGCAGTTCTTC	once	12	NA	TRBV11-2	TRBJ2-1
CAWAGTGTNQPQHF	TGTGCCTGGGCTGGGACAGGGACCAATCAGCCCCAGCATTTT	NA	14	TRBD1	TRBV30	TRBJ1-5
CASSGQLTREAFF	TGTGCCAGCAGTGGACAGTTAACCAGGGAAGCTTTCTTT	NA	13	NA	TRBV6-1	TRBJ1-1
CASSPWTGGETEAFF	TGCGCCAGCAGCCCATGGACAGGGGGCGAAACTGAAGCTTTCTTT	NA	15	TRBD1	TRBV5-1	TRBJ1-1
CASSQELAGGNTQYF	TGTGCCAGCAGCCAAGAACTAGCGGGAGGTAATACGCAGTATTTT	NA	15	TRBD2	TRBV4-2	TRBJ2-3
CASGLIVTGKRTEAFF	TGTGCTAGTGGTTTGATCGTGACAGGGAAGCGGACTGAAGCTTTCTTT	NA	16	TRBD1	TRBV12-5	TRBJ1-1
CASSLQSSYNSPLHF	TGTGCCAGCAGCTTACAGAGCTCCTATAATTCACCCCTCCACTTT	NA	15	NA	TRBV7-2	TRBJ1-6
CASSYKGTSLTQYF	TGTGCCAGCAGTTATAAAGGGACTAGCCTGACCCAGTACTTC	once	14	TRBD2	TRBV6-5	TRBJ2-5
CASSSDFSGATDTQYF	TGTGCCAGCAGCTCGGATTTTAGCGGGGCAACAGATACGCAGTATTTT	NA	16	TRBD2	TRBV5-4	TRBJ2-3
CSADDHDEQYF	TGCAGTGCTGACGACCACGACGAGCAGTACTTC	NA	11	NA	TRBV20-1	TRBJ2-7
CASSFSTNREFTF	TGTGCCAGCAGCTTCTCTACCAACAGGGAGTTCACCTTC	once	13	NA	TRBV7-3	TRBJ1-2
CASSQDLGQGGNEQFF	TGCGCCAGCAGCCAAGATTTAGGGCAGGGTGGGAATGAGCAGTTCTTC	NA	16	NA	TRBV4-1	TRBJ2-1
CASSLNSASYEQYF	TGTGCCAGCAGCTTAAACTCGGCCTCCTACGAGCAGTACTTC	NA	14	NA	TRBV7-3	TRBJ2-7
CASSFSGTGIDEQYF	TGTGCCAGCAGTTTCTCCGGGACAGGGATCGACGAGCAGTACTTC	NA	15	TRBD1	TRBV28	TRBJ2-7
CASSPVIGTGAFF	TGTGCCAGCAGCCCAGTTATCGGGACGGGAGCTTTCTTT	NA	13	NA	TRBV7-9	TRBJ1-1
CASSFQGGAQHF	TGTGCCAGCAGCTTTCAGGGAGGTGCCCAGCATTTT	NA	12	NA	TRBV7-6	TRBJ1-5
CASSLIENQPQHF	TGTGCCAGCAGCCTAATAGAGAATCAGCCCCAGCATTTT	NA	13	NA	TRBV7-2	TRBJ1-5
CASTVTGMAGELFF	TGTGCCAGTACCGTGACAGGGATGGCCGGGGAGCTGTTTTTT	NA	14	TRBD1	TRBV19	TRBJ2-2
CASSFGQGQANEKLFF	TGTGCCAGCAGCTTCGGCCAGGGTCAGGCTAATGAAAAACTGTTTTTT	NA	16	NA	TRBV5-6	TRBJ1-4
CASSPGGGVEQFF	TGTGCTAGCAGTCCCGGAGGGGGAGTGGAGCAGTTCTTC	NA	13	NA	TRBV7-7	TRBJ2-1
CASSLQGGDTEAFF	TGCGCCAGCAGTTTACAAGGGGGCGACACTGAAGCTTTCTTT	once	14	TRBD1	TRBV5-1	TRBJ1-1
CASSFRPGDGYTF	TGTGCCAGCAGCTTTCGCCCAGGGGATGGCTACACCTTC	few	13	NA	TRBV7-3	TRBJ1-2
CASSRTGLTEAFF	TGTGCCAGCTCGCGGACGGGACTCACTGAAGCTTTCTTT	NA	13	NA	TRBV11-2	TRBJ1-1
CASSFGGGTEAFF	TGCGCCAGCAGCTTCGGGGGAGGCACTGAAGCTTTCTTT	NA	13	NA	TRBV5-1	TRBJ1-1
CASSRQTSSGANVLTF	TGTGCCAGCAGCCGACAGACGAGCTCTGGGGCCAACGTCCTGACTTTC	NA	16	NA	TRBV7-2	TRBJ2-6
CASSLPGQGSSYEQYF	TGTGCCAGCAGTCTGCCTGGACAGGGATCGTCCTACGAGCAGTACTTC	NA	16	TRBD1	TRBV27	TRBJ2-7
CASSLDSLQETQYF	TGTGCCAGCAGCTTAGATAGCCTCCAGGAGACCCAGTACTTC	NA	14	NA	TRBV11-2	TRBJ2-5
CASSSDSELGNTIYF	TGTGCCAGCAGCTCAGACAGTGAGCTCGGAAACACCATATATTTT	NA	15	NA	TRBV7-9	TRBJ1-3
CASSLGVYYGYTF	TGTGCCAGCAGCTTAGGGGTCTACTATGGCTACACCTTC	once	13	NA	TRBV7-9	TRBJ1-2
CASSPGTQNTEAFF	TGTGCCAGCTCACCCGGAACACAGAACACTGAAGCTTTCTTT	NA	14	NA	TRBV18	TRBJ1-1
CASSVGPGSYEQYF	TGTGCCAGCAGCGTAGGCCCGGGCTCATACGAGCAGTACTTC	once	14	NA	TRBV9	TRBJ2-7